This T cell receptor (beta chain) was identified in a study of control samples from healthy donors and cancer patients. Repertoires were generated with immunoSEQ multiplex PCR, while TCRdb's copy carries only in-frame clones and drops some. The sample shows around 180,000 clones, about 86% of them seen only once. The length of the CDR3 is 14 residues. Germline CDR1 is SQVTM and CDR2 is ANQGSEA. The V and J ends lost 3 bases and 4 bases respectively, with 15 bases between them. The sequencing input was blood. The sequence came from a woman aged 25 to 39 in good health. The chain joins TRBV29-1 to TRBJ2-5, with TRBD2 as a possible D gene (6 bases). CDR3 in DNA: TGCAGCGTTGATTGGAGGGGAGGAGGAGAGACCCAGTACTTC. Translated: CSVDWRGGGETQYF.